Shown below are 10 T cell receptor beta chains from a single sample sequenced in a study of T-cell memory formation after mild COVID-19. Each CDR3 protein gets one entry after TCRdb re-called the 5' RACE reads with MiXCR. The repertoire holds roughly 130,000 distinct CDR3 sequences, with 17% as singletons. The sequenced material came from PBMCs or a T cell subset sorted from them (not recorded which). Every receptor here comes from a man aged 18 to 30 who had mild COVID-19 (a few samples of this study predate the infection). Cell type and time point are not known.

The chain employs TRBV28 and TRBJ1-3, with D uncertain. CDR1 and CDR2 (germline): MDHEN, SYDVKM. The CDR3 sequence is 14 residues long. The V gene lost 6 bases and the J gene lost 7 bases, with 16 bases spanning the gap. CDR3 coding DNA: TGTGCCAGCAGAACTCCAGACCGGAGGAACACCATATATTTT. Amino acid sequence: CASRTPDRRNTIYF. Full variable domain (rest looked up from reference TRBV28 and TRBJ1-3): DVKVTQSSRYLVKRTGEKVFLECVQDMDHENMFWYRQDPGLGLRLIYFSYDVKMKEKGDIPEGYSVSREKKERFSLILESASTNQTSMYLCASRTPDRRNTIYFGEGSWLTVV.

This clonotype has more than one count but fewer than ten. This sequence joins TRBV6-1 and TRBJ1-5; D unclear. The germline V and J ends were trimmed by 6 bases and 4 bases, with 7 bases remaining between them. Germline-derived CDR1 and CDR2 are MNHNS and SASEGT. This CDR3 has 12 amino acids. CDR3 sequence: CASRQLNQPQHF. CDR3 coding DNA: TGTGCCAGCAGACAGCTTAATCAGCCCCAGCATTTT.

This clonotype has at least ten counts. The chain joins TRBV18 to TRBJ2-2; D is perhaps TRBD2 (6 bases). The germline gives CDR1 KGHSH, CDR2 LQKENI. The CDR3 runs 16 residues. V shed 5 bases and J shed 5 bases, with 18 bases lying between them. The CDR3 here is CASSTSSGISTGELFF. CDR3 bases: TGTGCCAGCTCAACTAGCTCCGGGATCTCAACCGGGGAGCTGTTTTTT.

The chain couples TRBV19 to TRBJ2-7; the match to TRBD1 covers 9 bases. V trimming: 5 bases; J trimming: 6 bases; junction bases outside the gene matches: 5. This CDR3 contains 13 residues. Germline values: CDR1 LNHDA, CDR2 SQIVND (reference sequence). CDR3 nucleotides: TGTGCCAGTAGTGTGTCGACAGGGGGCGAGCAGTACGTC. This gives the protein CASSVSTGGEQYV.

This clonotype was observed a handful of times. The rearrangement joins TRBV20-1 to TRBJ1-4; TRBD1 matches at 8 bases. Germline V gives CDR1 DFQATT, CDR2 SNEGSKA (reference sequence). The V and J ends lost 5 bases and 8 bases, in that order; junction bases with no gene match: 7. The CDR3 sequence is 13 residues long. Here the CDR3 reads CSAQTGQGEKLFF. The CDR3 DNA reads as TGCAGTGCTCAGACCGGACAGGGCGAAAAACTGTTTTTT.

This clonotype was seen only a few times. Written as DNA, the CDR3 is TGTGCCAGCAGTCCCGGGACTAGCTCCTACAATGAGCAGTTCTTC. It yields the protein CASSPGTSSYNEQFF. The genes are TRBV6-2 or TRBV6-3 and TRBJ2-1, with 8 bases lining up with TRBD2. The ends lost 5 bases at V and 0 bases at J; junction bases unmatched: 3. This CDR3 has 15 amino acids. Germline CDR1 is MNHEY and CDR2 is SVGEGT.

The chain carries TRBV18 and TRBJ2-7, with TRBD1 matching 11 bases. Germline-derived CDR1 and CDR2 are KGHSH and LQKENI. Germline trimming cut 3 bases from V and 4 bases from J; bases unmatched to any gene: 2. The CDR3 is 14 amino acids. CDR3 residues: CASSPGTGGYEQYF. CDR3 coding DNA: TGTGCCAGCTCACCCGGGACAGGGGGTTACGAGCAGTACTTC.

This clonotype appeared a few times. The V and J genes are TRBV5-1 and TRBJ1-2, with D perhaps matching TRBD1 (5 bases). The CDR3 loop spans 12 amino acids. From germline, CDR1 is SGHRS and CDR2 YFSETQ. V dropped 4 bases and J dropped 7 bases, with 11 bases sitting between them. The CDR3 coding sequence is TGCGCCAGCAGCCAGGACAAGGTTGGCTACACCTTC. Translating it yields CASSQDKVGYTF. Using reference TRBV5-1 and TRBJ1-2 for the parts outside the CDR3, the full variable domain is KAGVTQTPRYLIKTRGQQVTLSCSPISGHRSVSWYQQTPGQGLQFLFEYFSETQRNKGNFPGRFSGRQFSNSRSEMNVSTLELGDSALYLCASSQDKVGYTFGSGTRLTVV.

J is TRBJ1-3 and V is TRBV6-5; 7 bases line up with TRBD1. V shed 2 bases, J shed 0 bases, and the junction held 10 bases outside the gene matches. CDR3 length equals 18 residues. Looked up from germline, CDR1 is MNHEY and CDR2 is SVGAGI. The CDR3: CASSYHLQGPNSGNTIYF. The DNA for the CDR3 is TGTGCCAGCAGTTACCACCTACAGGGGCCGAACTCTGGAAACACCATATATTTT.

This clonotype was picked up many times. The chain uses TRBV28 and TRBJ2-3, with D possibly TRBD2 on 5 matching bases. V was clipped by 0 bases and J by 3 bases, with 16 bases between them. CDR1 and CDR2 from the germline V gene are MDHEN and SYDVKM. The CDR3 is 17 amino acids. CDR3 sequence reads: CASSLWPEDLGTDTQYF. DNA of the CDR3: TGTGCCAGCAGTTTATGGCCCGAGGACTTGGGGACAGATACGCAGTATTTT.